This T cell receptor (beta chain) was sequenced in a study of T-cell reconstitution after alpha-beta-depleted transplantation in children (dated by TCRdb to the mid-2010s). Turning to the overall study: Using TCR repertoire profiling, the study followed T-cell immune reconstitution in a quantitative way in children after TCRalphabeta/CD19-depleted allogeneic hematopoietic cell transplantation.

On this clonotype itself: Its target antigen remains unknown. Per-base quality was not reported, and no clone a single base away is much larger than it.

The protocol used for the library was PCR. Sequenced using an Illumina HiSeq 2500. To normalize quantification of the TCRbeta repertoire, the TCR libraries were built with molecular barcoding that relied on unique molecular identifiers. TCRdb itself trimmed the public reads at Q25 with fastp, ran MiXCR and retained productive beta chains. Rows matching on CDR3 protein sequence are summarized as one entry with the most common DNA and genes. This sample gives roughly 350,000 distinct CDR3 sequences in total; 15% to 20% of them show up just once. About 41% of the sample rests with the top ten. The treatment or condition label corresponds to: allogeneic hematopoietic cell transplantation with graft depleted of TCRalphabeta T cells and CD19 B cells. Transplant recipients were children who received TCRalphabeta/CD19-depleted allogeneic hematopoietic cell grafts. The study at large found these results: In some patients, the high TCRbeta diversity seen at day 60 was put down to recipient T cells and intrathymic progenitors that had survived conditioning. Over the following months the frequencies of hyperexpanded clones went down, and after one year T-cell counts and TCRbeta diversity were mostly credited to newly produced T cells. The apparently early recovery of alphabetaT-cell counts about two months after transplant reportedly depended on only several hundred rapidly expanded clones that came from non-depleted graft cells.

This receptor was taken from a male patient between 2 and 9 years old who had a stem cell transplant for acute lymphoblastic leukemia, so the T cells may come from the graft donor. The sequencing used PBMCs, mostly from graft donor cells, collected 360 days after TCRalphabeta/CD19-depleted stem cell transplant.

The CDR3 protein sequence reads: CASSLTWGEGSGTDTQYF. Read as DNA, the sequence is TGTGCCAGCAGCTTAACGTGGGGGGAGGGGAGTGGCACAGATACGCAGTATTTT. The rearrangement joined TRBV7-3 to TRBJ2-3; 7 central nucleotides agree with TRBD2. CDR1 and CDR2 are drawn from the germline V gene: SGHTA, FQGTGA. Germline trimming amounts to 0 bases on V and 1 base on J, with 10 as the count of junction bases outside the gene matches. Including the terminal cysteine and phenylalanine, the CDR3 comprises 18 residues. The CDR3 DNA has 54 bases and is translated from base 1. Beyond the CDR3, the reference TRBV7-3 and TRBJ2-3 genes provide the residues; the full variable domain reads: GAGVSQTPSNKVTEKGKYVELRCDPISGHTALYWYRQSLGQGPEFLIYFQGTGAADDSGLPNDRFFAVRPEGSVSTLKIQRTERGDSAVYLCASSLTWGEGSGTDTQYFGPGTRLTVL.